The 6 T cell receptor beta chains presented below share a single source sample, sequenced in a study of immune evolution from preneoplasia to lung adenocarcinoma. Clones were read by immunoSEQ multiplex PCR, and TCRdb kept only the in-frame ones, dropping some. The sample lists 8,000 to 9,500 clones; around 73% were seen once. The sequencing sample was made of FFPE minimally invasive lung adenocarcinoma tissue. These receptor sequences come from a donor older than 65 with lung adenocarcinoma.

This chain uses TRBV28 with TRBJ2-3, with D possibly matching TRBD1 (6 bases). With 11 bases removed from V and 4 bases from J, the gap between germline ends came to 19 bases. The CDR3 is made up of 14 amino acids. CDR1 MDHEN and CDR2 SYDVKM come from the germline V gene. CDR3 DNA sequence: TGTGCCTGCATAGGGGGAGATAAGCCAGATACGCAGTATTTT. The encoded protein is CACIGGDKPDTQYF.

V usage is TRBV19 and J usage is TRBJ2-7; 11 bases line up with TRBD1. The CDR3 runs 15 residues. V shed 6 bases, J shed 1 base, and the junction held 5 bases outside the gene matches. Germline CDR1 LNHDA, CDR2 SQIVND (reference sequence). The chain's CDR3 is CASSRGQGASYEQYF. Written as DNA, the CDR3 is TGTGCCAGTAGCCGAGGACAGGGGGCGTCCTACGAGCAGTACTTC.

The chain links TRBV7-3 to TRBJ2-7; TRBD1 or TRBD2 may be the D gene (6 bases each). Trimming stripped 1 base from V and 4 bases from J, with 8 bases between. CDR1 and CDR2 (germline): SGHTA, FQGTGA. The CDR3 covers 13 residues. DNA for the CDR3: TGTGCCAGCAGCTTAAGAGGGGGGTACGAGCAGTACTTC. The encoded protein is CASSLRGGYEQYF.

This clone was observed once. The chain links TRBV5-1 to TRBJ2-7, with 8 bases fitting TRBD2. The germline V gene encodes CDR1 SGHRS and CDR2 YFSETQ. The V segment lost 4 bases and the J segment 2 bases; nucleotides outside the gene matches: 5. The CDR3 sequence is 14 residues long. The CDR3 region has the DNA TGCGCCAGCAGCCGGGAGGGGAGTCCCTACGAGCAGTACTTC. It translates to CASSREGSPYEQYF.

This clone came up a few times. The chain is built from TRBV5-6 and TRBJ2-7, with 11 nucleotides matching TRBD2. V gave up 0 bases and J gave up 3 bases; unmatched junction bases: 11. The V gene's germline CDR1 is SGHDT and CDR2 YYEEEE. The CDR3 consists of 18 residues. In DNA form, the CDR3 reads TGTGCCAGCAGCTTGGACGAGACTAGCGGGACCACCCTCTACGAGCAGTACTTC. Translation: CASSLDETSGTTLYEQYF.

This clone has a handful of counts. V is TRBV5-4 and J is TRBJ1-1, with D uncertain. Germline V gene lookup returns CDR1 SGHNT and CDR2 YYREEE (reference sequence). This CDR3 has 16 residues. Trimming took off 0 bases at V and 5 bases at J, with 17 bases between the two ends. CDR3 residues: CASSLDNRASRTEAFF. CDR3 coding DNA: TGTGCCAGCAGCTTGGATAACCGCGCCTCGAGGACTGAAGCTTTCTTT.